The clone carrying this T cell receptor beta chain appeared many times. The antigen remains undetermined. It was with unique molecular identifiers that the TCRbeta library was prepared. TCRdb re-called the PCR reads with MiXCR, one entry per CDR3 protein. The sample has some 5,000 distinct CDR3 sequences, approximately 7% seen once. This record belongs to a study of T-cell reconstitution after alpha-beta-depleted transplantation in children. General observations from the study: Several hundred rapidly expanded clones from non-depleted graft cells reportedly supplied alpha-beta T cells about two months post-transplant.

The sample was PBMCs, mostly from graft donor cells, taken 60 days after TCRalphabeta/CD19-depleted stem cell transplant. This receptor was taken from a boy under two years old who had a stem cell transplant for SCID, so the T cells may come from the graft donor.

DNA for the CDR3: TGTGCCAGCAGCTTACAGCTCCTAGGGCTAGGTGGGAAGAGAGGCTACACCTTC. Encoded protein: CASSLQLLGLGGKRGYTF. The chain joins TRBV7-9 to TRBJ1-2; no clear D gene. Germline assignment: CDR1 SEHNR and CDR2 FQNEAQ (reference sequence). There are 18 residues in the CDR3. Trimming left V 2 bases short and J 8 bases short, with 27 bases between.